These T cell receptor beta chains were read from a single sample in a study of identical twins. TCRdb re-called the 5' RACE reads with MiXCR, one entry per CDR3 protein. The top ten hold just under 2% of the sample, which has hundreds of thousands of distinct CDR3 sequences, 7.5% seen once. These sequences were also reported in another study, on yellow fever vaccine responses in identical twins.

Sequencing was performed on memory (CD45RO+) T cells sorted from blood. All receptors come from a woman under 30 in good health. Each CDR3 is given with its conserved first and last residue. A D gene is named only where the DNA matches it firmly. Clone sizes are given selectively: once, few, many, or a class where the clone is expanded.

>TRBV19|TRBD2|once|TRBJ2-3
CASSIDGGGQDTQYF
TGTGCCAGTAGTATTGACGGCGGGGGGCAAGATACGCAGTATTTT
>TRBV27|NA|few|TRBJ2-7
CASSLKGPHYEQYF
TGTGCCAGCAGTTTAAAAGGGCCCCACTACGAGCAGTACTTC
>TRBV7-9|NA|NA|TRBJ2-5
CASSVPGTQYF
TGTGCCAGCAGCGTCCCGGGGACCCAGTACTTC
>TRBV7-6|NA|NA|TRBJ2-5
CASSSTGTKETQYF
TGTGCCAGCAGCTCGACCGGGACAAAAGAGACCCAGTACTTC
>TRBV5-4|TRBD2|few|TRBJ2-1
CASSLGGRSGGSGGYNEQFF
TGTGCCAGCAGCCTTGGGGGCAGATCGGGCGGTAGCGGGGGGTACAATGAGCAGTTCTTC
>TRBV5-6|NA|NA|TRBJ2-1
CASSLGFIGGYNEQFF
TGTGCCAGCAGCTTGGGATTTATCGGGGGCTACAATGAGCAGTTCTTC
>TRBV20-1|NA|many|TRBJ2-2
CSARTGILAAGELFF
TGCAGTGCTAGAACGGGGATACTAGCCGCCGGGGAGCTGTTTTTT
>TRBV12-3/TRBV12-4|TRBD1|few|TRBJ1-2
CASRSGQTTNYGYTF
TGTGCCAGCAGATCGGGACAGACAACTAACTATGGCTACACCTTC
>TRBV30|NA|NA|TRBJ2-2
CAWSFWGAGELFF
TGTGCCTGGAGTTTCTGGGGGGCCGGGGAGCTGTTTTTT
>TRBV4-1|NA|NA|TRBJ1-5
CASSQVDGGPYSNQPQHF
TGCGCCAGCAGCCAAGTCGACGGCGGCCCTTATAGCAATCAGCCCCAGCATTTT
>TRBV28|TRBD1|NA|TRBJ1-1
CASSSNPKTGVNTEAFF
TGTGCCAGCAGTTCCAACCCAAAGACAGGGGTGAACACTGAAGCTTTCTTT
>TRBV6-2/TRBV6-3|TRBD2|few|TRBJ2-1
CASSSMTSGRAGPWTPEQFF
TGTGCCAGCAGCTCAATGACTAGCGGGAGGGCCGGACCTTGGACCCCTGAGCAGTTCTTC
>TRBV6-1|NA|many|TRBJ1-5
CASRGGGSQQPQHF
TGTGCCAGCAGAGGAGGGGGGAGCCAGCAGCCCCAGCATTTT
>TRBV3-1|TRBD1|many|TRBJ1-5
CASSPSTGWQPQHF
TGTGCCAGCAGCCCGTCGACAGGGTGGCAGCCCCAGCATTTT
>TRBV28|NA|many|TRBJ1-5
CASSLWQGGGSNQPQHF
TGTGCCAGCAGTTTATGGCAGGGCGGCGGGAGCAATCAGCCCCAGCATTTT
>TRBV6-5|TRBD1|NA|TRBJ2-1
CASSSGDRLYNEQFF
TGTGCCAGCAGTTCCGGGGACAGGTTGTACAATGAGCAGTTCTTC
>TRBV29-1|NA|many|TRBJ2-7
CSVAHPVRGKISYEQYF
TGCAGCGTTGCGCATCCAGTACGGGGGAAAATATCCTACGAGCAGTACTTC
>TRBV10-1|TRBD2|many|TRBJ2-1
CASSRLAGDSSYNEQFF
TGCGCCAGCAGTAGACTAGCGGGGGACAGCTCCTACAATGAGCAGTTCTTC
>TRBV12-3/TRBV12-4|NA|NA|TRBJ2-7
CASTSGTASYEQYF
TGTGCCAGCACCTCTGGGACTGCTTCCTACGAGCAGTACTTC
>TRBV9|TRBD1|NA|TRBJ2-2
CASSDRTGSTGELFF
TGTGCCAGCAGCGACCGGACAGGGAGCACCGGGGAGCTGTTTTTT
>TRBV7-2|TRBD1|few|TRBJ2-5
CASSMDRGKVRETQYF
TGTGCCAGCAGCATGGACAGGGGGAAGGTTAGAGAGACCCAGTACTTC
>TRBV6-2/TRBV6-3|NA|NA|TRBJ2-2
CASARPGRGGTGELFF
TGTGCCAGCGCGCGACCCGGGAGAGGCGGCACCGGGGAGCTGTTTTTT
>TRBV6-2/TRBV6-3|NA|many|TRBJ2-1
CASSSTGTNEQFF
TGTGCCAGCAGTAGTACAGGCACAAATGAGCAGTTCTTC
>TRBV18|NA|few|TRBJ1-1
CASSPLRGDGTEAFF
TGTGCCAGCTCACCACTCAGAGGGGATGGTACTGAAGCTTTCTTT
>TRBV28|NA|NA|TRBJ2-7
CASSPVHGVSENEQYF
TGTGCCAGCAGCCCCGTCCACGGGGTTAGTGAAAACGAGCAGTACTTC
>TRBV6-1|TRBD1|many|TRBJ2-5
CASSRPGGQETQYF
TGTGCCAGCAGCAGACCAGGGGGCCAAGAGACCCAGTACTTC
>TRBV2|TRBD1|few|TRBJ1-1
CASSSQGVDTEAFF
TGTGCCAGCAGTTCCCAGGGGGTCGACACTGAAGCTTTCTTT
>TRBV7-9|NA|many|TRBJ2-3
CASSIDTTDTQYF
TGTGCCAGCAGTATTGACACCACAGATACGCAGTATTTT
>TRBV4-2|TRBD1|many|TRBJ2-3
CASSQEGQGGADTQYF
TGTGCCAGCAGCCAAGAGGGACAGGGAGGCGCAGATACGCAGTATTTT
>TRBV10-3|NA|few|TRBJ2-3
CAISFGTTDTQYF
TGTGCCATCAGCTTCGGGACTACAGATACGCAGTATTTT
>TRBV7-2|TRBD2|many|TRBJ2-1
CASSLDASGYNEQFF
TGTGCCAGCAGCTTAGACGCTAGCGGGTACAATGAGCAGTTCTTC
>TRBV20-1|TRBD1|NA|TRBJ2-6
CSARTGLTSGANVLTF
TGCAGTGCTCGGACAGGGCTCACCTCTGGGGCCAACGTCCTGACTTTC
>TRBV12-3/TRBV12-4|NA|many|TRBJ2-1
CASRGDLTSSYNEQFF
TGTGCCAGCAGAGGGGACTTGACGAGCTCCTACAATGAGCAGTTCTTC
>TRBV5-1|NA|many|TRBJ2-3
CASSLDGGLGATDTQYF
TGCGCCAGCAGCTTGGACGGAGGACTCGGGGCTACAGATACGCAGTATTTT
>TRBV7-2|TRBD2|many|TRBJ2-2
CASSPPGLPNTGELFF
TGTGCCAGCAGCCCCCCGGGACTACCGAACACCGGGGAGCTGTTTTTT
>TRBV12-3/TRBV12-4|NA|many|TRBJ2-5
CASSLMQPETQYF
TGTGCCAGCAGTTTAATGCAGCCGGAGACCCAGTACTTC
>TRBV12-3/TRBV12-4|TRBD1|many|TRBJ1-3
CASSFGTGGPGNTIYF
TGTGCCAGCAGTTTTGGGACAGGGGGCCCTGGAAACACCATATATTTT
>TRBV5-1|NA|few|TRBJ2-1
CASKAQSWGNEQFF
TGCGCCAGCAAGGCCCAATCGTGGGGCAATGAGCAGTTCTTC
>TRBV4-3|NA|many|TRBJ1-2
CASSPDNLRASGYTF
TGCGCCAGCAGCCCCGACAACCTTCGGGCAAGTGGCTACACCTTC
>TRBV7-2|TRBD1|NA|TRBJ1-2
CASSLFRGQDYGYTF
TGTGCCAGCAGCTTATTCAGGGGACAGGACTATGGCTACACCTTC
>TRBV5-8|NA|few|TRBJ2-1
CASSLEYGSSSYNEQFF
TGTGCCAGCAGCTTGGAATATGGCTCTAGCTCCTACAATGAGCAGTTCTTC
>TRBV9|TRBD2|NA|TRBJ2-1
CASSVRSGGYNEQFF
TGTGCCAGCAGCGTACGGAGCGGGGGGTACAATGAGCAGTTCTTC
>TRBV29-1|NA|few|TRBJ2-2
CSVARRNTGELFF
TGCAGCGTTGCACGGAGGAACACCGGGGAGCTGTTTTTT
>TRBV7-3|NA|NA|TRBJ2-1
CASSLKVSGYNEQFF
TGTGCCAGCAGCTTAAAGGTTTCAGGCTACAATGAGCAGTTCTTC
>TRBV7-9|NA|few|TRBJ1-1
CASSLDGGRRNTEAFF
TGTGCCAGCAGCTTAGACGGAGGCAGGAGGAACACTGAAGCTTTCTTT
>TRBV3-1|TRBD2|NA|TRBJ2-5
CASRQLAGGGETQYF
TGTGCCAGCAGACAACTAGCGGGGGGTGGTGAGACCCAGTACTTC
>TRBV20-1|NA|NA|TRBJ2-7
CSARDIIAASTPYEQYF
TGCAGTGCTAGAGATATAATAGCGGCCTCTACCCCCTACGAGCAGTACTTC
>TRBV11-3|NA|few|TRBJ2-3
CASSSRTVADTQYF
TGTGCCAGCAGCTCCCGGACAGTAGCAGATACGCAGTATTTT
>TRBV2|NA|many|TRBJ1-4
CASMWAVEKLFF
TGTGCCAGCATGTGGGCCGTTGAAAAACTGTTTTTT
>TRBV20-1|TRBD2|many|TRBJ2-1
CSARVPSGRIGGQFF
TGCAGTGCTAGAGTCCCTAGCGGGAGGATAGGTGGGCAGTTCTTC
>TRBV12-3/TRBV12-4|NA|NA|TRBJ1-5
CASSFMDQPQHF
TGTGCCAGCAGTTTTATGGATCAGCCCCAGCATTTT
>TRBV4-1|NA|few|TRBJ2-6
CASSQDKVTSGANVLTF
TGCGCCAGCAGCCAAGATAAGGTGACCTCTGGGGCCAACGTCCTGACTTTC
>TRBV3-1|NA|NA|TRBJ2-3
CASSQASVFVLYF
TGTGCCAGCAGCCAAGCCTCCGTGTTCGTTCTGTATTTT